The rows below give T cell receptor beta chains drawn from one sample of a study of monozygotic twins with inflammatory bowel disease. Each CDR3 protein gets one entry in TCRdb, which reprocessed the 5' RACE reads and gives no DNA. This sample's table has 330,000 or so distinct CDR3 sequences. Specimen: blood. Receptors originate from a human donor with ulcerative colitis or Crohn's disease, or a healthy co-twin of an affected twin (not recorded which). The CDR3 runs from the conserved cysteine through the conserved F or W. Fields, in order: CDR3 length, V gene, J gene, CDR3 protein.

cdr3_length: 14
v_call: TRBV5-6
j_call: TRBJ1-1
cdr3_aa: CASSLARFNTEAFF

cdr3_length: 15
v_call: TRBV20-1
j_call: TRBJ2-5
cdr3_aa: CSARLAGQSQETQYF

cdr3_length: 14
v_call: TRBV7-2
j_call: TRBJ1-4
cdr3_aa: CASSLTVDNEKLFF

cdr3_length: 16
v_call: TRBV7-2
j_call: TRBJ2-5
cdr3_aa: CASSPRTGVLQETQYF

cdr3_length: 12
v_call: TRBV6-6
j_call: TRBJ2-7
cdr3_aa: CASSYSAVEQYF

cdr3_length: 13
v_call: TRBV2
j_call: TRBJ2-7
cdr3_aa: CASSELARGRTPF

cdr3_length: 14
v_call: TRBV10-3
j_call: TRBJ2-1
cdr3_aa: CAISEMVGGDRQFF

cdr3_length: 13
v_call: TRBV5-1
j_call: TRBJ2-3
cdr3_aa: CASRVTSTDTQYF

cdr3_length: 17
v_call: TRBV7-9
j_call: TRBJ1-5
cdr3_aa: CASSLAGGTEGNQPQHF

cdr3_length: 13
v_call: TRBV20-1
j_call: TRBJ2-7
cdr3_aa: CSARDRSRYEQYF

cdr3_length: 14
v_call: TRBV5-1
j_call: TRBJ2-3
cdr3_aa: CASSGRASTDTQYF

cdr3_length: 13
v_call: TRBV7-2
j_call: TRBJ2-4
cdr3_aa: CASSLTGAGIQYF

cdr3_length: 14
v_call: TRBV9
j_call: TRBJ2-7
cdr3_aa: CASSPKMGRNEQYF

cdr3_length: 14
v_call: TRBV7-2
j_call: TRBJ2-7
cdr3_aa: CASSWSGGFYEQYF

cdr3_length: 18
v_call: TRBV5-6
j_call: TRBJ2-6
cdr3_aa: CASSMTSGRLSGANVLTF

cdr3_length: 16
v_call: TRBV5-1
j_call: TRBJ1-1
cdr3_aa: CASSGSGGSPDTEAFF

cdr3_length: 17
v_call: TRBV5-4
j_call: TRBJ2-2
cdr3_aa: CASSSERGRVSTGELFF

cdr3_length: 14
v_call: TRBV7-2
j_call: TRBJ2-2
cdr3_aa: CASSLHMNTGELFF

cdr3_length: 15
v_call: TRBV27
j_call: TRBJ2-7
cdr3_aa: CASRMTGTTFGEQYF

cdr3_length: 15
v_call: TRBV5-1
j_call: TRBJ2-1
cdr3_aa: CASSLGLAGFDEQFF

cdr3_length: 14
v_call: TRBV20-1
j_call: TRBJ2-7
cdr3_aa: CSADYRDFPYEQYF

cdr3_length: 14
v_call: TRBV27
j_call: TRBJ2-7
cdr3_aa: CASSPRDVRYEQYF

cdr3_length: 13
v_call: TRBV3-1
j_call: TRBJ2-1
cdr3_aa: CASSQGRSVEQFF

cdr3_length: 16
v_call: TRBV9
j_call: TRBJ2-7
cdr3_aa: CASSLEGLAGRDEQYF

cdr3_length: 16
v_call: TRBV5-1
j_call: TRBJ2-7
cdr3_aa: CASSPDRGQISYEQYF